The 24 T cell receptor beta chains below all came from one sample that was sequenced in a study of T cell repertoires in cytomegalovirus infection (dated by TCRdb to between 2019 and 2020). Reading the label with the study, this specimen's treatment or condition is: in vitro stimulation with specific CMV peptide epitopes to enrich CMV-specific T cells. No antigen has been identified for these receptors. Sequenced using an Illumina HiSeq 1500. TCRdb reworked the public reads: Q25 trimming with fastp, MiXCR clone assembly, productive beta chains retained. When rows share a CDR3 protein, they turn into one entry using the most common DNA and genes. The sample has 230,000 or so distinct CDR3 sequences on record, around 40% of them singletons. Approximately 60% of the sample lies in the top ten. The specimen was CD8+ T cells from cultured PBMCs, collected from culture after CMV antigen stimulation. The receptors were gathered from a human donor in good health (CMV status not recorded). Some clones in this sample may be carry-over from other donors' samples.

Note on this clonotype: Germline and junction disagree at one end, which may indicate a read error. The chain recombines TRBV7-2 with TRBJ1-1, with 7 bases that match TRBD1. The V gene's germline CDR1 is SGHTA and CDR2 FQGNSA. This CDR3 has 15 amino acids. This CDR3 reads CARSFRVTGYTEAFF. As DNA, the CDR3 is TGTGCCAGAAGCTTTAGGGTGACAGGGTACACTGAAGCTTTCTTT.

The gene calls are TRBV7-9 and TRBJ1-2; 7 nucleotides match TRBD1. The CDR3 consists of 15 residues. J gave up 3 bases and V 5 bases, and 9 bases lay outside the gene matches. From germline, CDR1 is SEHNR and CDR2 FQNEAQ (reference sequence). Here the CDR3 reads CASSLLEGADYGYTF. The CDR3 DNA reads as TGTGCCAGCAGCCTCCTAGAGGGGGCGGACTATGGCTACACCTTC.

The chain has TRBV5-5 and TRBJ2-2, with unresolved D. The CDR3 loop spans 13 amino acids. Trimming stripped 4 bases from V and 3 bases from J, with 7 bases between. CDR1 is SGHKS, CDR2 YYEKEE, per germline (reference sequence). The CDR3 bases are TGTGCCAGCAGCCCTGATGACACCGGGGAGCTGTTTTTT. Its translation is CASSPDDTGELFF. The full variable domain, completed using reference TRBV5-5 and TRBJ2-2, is DAGVTQSPTHLIKTRGQQVTLRCSPISGHKSVSWYQQVLGQGPQFIFQYYEKEERGRGNFPDRFSARQFPNYSSELNVNALLLGDSALYLCASSPDDTGELFFGEGSRLTVL.

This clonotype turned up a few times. Written as DNA, the CDR3 is TGTGCCAGCAGCTTAACCGGCGGACAAAACACTGAAGCTTTCTTT. Protein: CASSLTGGQNTEAFF. The chain uses TRBV7-6 and TRBJ1-1; TRBD1 might be the D (5 bases). The CDR3 contains 15 residues. The germline V gene has CDR1 SGHVS and CDR2 FNYEAQ. Trimming removed 2 bases at V and 2 bases at J, with 12 bases between.

The DNA for the CDR3 is TGTGCCAGCAGCTTAGCGGGACAGAGAAACGAGCAGTACTTC. Translated, it gives CASSLAGQRNEQYF. The gene calls are TRBV7-3 and TRBJ2-7, with a weak D call TRBD1 (7 bases). Germline assignment: CDR1 SGHTA and CDR2 FQGTGA. The CDR3 totals 14 residues. Trimming took 2 bases from V and 5 from J, leaving 13 bases between them.

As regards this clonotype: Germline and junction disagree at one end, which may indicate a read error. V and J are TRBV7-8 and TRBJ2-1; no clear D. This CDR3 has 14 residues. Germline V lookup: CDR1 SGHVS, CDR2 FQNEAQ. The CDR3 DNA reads TGTGCAAGCAGCTTATCTTGGGACTACAATGAGCAGTTCTTC. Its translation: CASSLSWDYNEQFF.

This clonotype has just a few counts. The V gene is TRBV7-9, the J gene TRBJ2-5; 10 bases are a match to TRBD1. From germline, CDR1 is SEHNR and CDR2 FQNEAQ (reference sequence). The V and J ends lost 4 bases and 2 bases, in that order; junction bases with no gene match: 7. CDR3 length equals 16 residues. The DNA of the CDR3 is TGTGCCAGCAGCTACCGGGACAGGGGTTGGCAAGAGACCCAGTACTTC. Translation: CASSYRDRGWQETQYF.

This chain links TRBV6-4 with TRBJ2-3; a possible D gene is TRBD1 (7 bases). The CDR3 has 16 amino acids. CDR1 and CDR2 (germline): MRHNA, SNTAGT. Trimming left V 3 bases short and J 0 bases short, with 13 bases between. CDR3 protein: CASSERRDRSTDTQYF. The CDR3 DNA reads TGTGCCAGCAGTGAACGGAGGGACAGAAGCACAGATACGCAGTATTTT.

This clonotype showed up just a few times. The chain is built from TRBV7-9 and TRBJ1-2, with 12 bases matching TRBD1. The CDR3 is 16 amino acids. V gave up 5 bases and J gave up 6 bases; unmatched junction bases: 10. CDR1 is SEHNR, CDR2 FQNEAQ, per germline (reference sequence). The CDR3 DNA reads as TGTGCCAGCAGCACGACGGGACAGGGGGCGCGACATGGCTACACCTTC. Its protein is CASSTTGQGARHGYTF.

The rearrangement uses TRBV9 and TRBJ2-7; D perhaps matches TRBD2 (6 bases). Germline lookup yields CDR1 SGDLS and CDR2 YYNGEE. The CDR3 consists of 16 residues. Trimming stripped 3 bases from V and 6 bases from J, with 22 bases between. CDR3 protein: CASSASTSSQRGEQYF. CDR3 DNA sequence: TGTGCCAGCAGCGCATCCACTAGCTCCCAGAGGGGCGAGCAGTACTTC.

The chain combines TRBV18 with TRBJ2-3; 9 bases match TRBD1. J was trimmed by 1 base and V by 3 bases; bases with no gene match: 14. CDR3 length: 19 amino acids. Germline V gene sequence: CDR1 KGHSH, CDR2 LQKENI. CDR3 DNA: TGTGCCAGCTCACCTACCGGGACAGGGAGTGGGATTGGCACAGATACGCAGTATTTT. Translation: CASSPTGTGSGIGTDTQYF.

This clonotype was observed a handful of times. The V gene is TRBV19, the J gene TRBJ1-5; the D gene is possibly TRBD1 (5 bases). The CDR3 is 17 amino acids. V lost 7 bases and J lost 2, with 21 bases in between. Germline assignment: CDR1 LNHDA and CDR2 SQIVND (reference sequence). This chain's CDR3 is CASTPTSTVWGNQPQHF. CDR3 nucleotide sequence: TGTGCCAGTACCCCAACCTCGACAGTTTGGGGCAATCAGCCCCAGCATTTT.

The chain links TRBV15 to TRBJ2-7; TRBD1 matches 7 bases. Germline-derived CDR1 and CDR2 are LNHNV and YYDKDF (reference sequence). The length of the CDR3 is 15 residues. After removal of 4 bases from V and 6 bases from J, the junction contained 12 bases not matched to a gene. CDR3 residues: CATSKKEQGIAEQYF. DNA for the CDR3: TGTGCCACCAGCAAGAAAGAACAGGGGATTGCCGAGCAGTACTTC.

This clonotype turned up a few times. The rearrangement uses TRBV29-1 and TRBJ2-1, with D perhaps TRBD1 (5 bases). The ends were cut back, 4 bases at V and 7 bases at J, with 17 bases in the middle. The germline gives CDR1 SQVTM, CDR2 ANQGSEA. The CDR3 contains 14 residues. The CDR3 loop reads CSVVPGMDGNEQFF. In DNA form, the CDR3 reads TGCAGCGTTGTCCCAGGGATGGACGGGAATGAGCAGTTCTTC.

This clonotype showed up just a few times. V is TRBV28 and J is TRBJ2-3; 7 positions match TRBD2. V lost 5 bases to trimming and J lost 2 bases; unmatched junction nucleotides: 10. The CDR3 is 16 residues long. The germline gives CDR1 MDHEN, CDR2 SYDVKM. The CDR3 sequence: CASSPRGAGYTDTQYF. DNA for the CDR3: TGTGCCAGCAGTCCCCGGGGAGCGGGGTACACAGATACGCAGTATTTT.

CDR3 sequence: CASSLDSADYEQYF. The CDR3 DNA follows: TGCGCCAGCAGCTTGGACAGTGCGGACTACGAGCAGTACTTC. The chain employs TRBV5-1 and TRBJ2-7; D not certain. The V end was cut by 0 bases, the J end by 3 bases, with 10 bases between. This CDR3 spans 14 amino acids. Germline V lookup: CDR1 SGHRS, CDR2 YFSETQ.

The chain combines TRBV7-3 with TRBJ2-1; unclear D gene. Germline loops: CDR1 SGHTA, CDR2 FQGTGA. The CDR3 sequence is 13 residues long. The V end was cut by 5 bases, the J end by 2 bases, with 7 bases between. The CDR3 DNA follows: TGTGCCAGCAGCCCGAGCACCTACAATGAGCAGTTCTTC. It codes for CASSPSTYNEQFF.

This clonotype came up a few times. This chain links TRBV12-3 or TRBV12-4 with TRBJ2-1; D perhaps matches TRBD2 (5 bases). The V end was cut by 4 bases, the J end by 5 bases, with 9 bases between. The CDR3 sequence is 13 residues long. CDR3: CASSSGKNNEQFF. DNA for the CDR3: TGTGCCAGCAGTTCCGGGAAGAACAATGAGCAGTTCTTC.

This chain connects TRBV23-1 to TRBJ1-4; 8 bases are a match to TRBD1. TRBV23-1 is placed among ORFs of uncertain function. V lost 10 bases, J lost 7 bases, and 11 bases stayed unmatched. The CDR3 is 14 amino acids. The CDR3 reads CATKRGQALEKLFF. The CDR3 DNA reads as TGCGCCACCAAAAGGGGACAGGCGCTTGAAAAACTGTTTTTT.

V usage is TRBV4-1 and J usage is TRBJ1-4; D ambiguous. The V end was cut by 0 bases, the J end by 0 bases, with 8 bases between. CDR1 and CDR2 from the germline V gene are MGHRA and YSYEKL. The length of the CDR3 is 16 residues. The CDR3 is CASSQEDGATNEKLFF. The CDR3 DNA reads TGCGCCAGCAGCCAAGAGGACGGTGCAACTAATGAAAAACTGTTTTTT.

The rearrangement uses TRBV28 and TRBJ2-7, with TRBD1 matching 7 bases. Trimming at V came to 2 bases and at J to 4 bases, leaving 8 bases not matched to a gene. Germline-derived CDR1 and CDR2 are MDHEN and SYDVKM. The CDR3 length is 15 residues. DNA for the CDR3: TGTGCCAGCAGTTTAGGGGACAGTCGATCTTACGAGCAGTACTTC. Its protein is CASSLGDSRSYEQYF.

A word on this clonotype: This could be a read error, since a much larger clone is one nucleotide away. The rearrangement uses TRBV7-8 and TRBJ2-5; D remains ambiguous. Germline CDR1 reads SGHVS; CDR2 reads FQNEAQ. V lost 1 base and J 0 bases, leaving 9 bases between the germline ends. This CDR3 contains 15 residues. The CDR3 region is CASSLGGSHQETQYF. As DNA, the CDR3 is TGTGCCAGCAGCTTAGGGGGATCCCACCAAGAGACCCAGTACTTC.

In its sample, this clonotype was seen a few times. The CDR3: CASSLVGGAGIVAEAFF. The CDR3 coding sequence is TGTGCCAGCAGCTTAGTAGGAGGTGCGGGAATCGTGGCTGAAGCTTTCTTT. V and J are TRBV7-6 and TRBJ1-1; D unresolved. The V gene lost 1 base and the J gene lost 6 bases, with 21 bases spanning the gap. Germline CDR1 and CDR2: SGHVS and FNYEAQ. This CDR3 spans 17 amino acids.

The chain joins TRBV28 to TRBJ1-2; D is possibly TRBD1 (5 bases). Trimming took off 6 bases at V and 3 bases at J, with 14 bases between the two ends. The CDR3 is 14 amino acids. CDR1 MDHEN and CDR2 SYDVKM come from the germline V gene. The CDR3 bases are TGTGCCAGCAGCGATCAAGGGGATCACTATGGCTACACCTTC. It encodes CASSDQGDHYGYTF.